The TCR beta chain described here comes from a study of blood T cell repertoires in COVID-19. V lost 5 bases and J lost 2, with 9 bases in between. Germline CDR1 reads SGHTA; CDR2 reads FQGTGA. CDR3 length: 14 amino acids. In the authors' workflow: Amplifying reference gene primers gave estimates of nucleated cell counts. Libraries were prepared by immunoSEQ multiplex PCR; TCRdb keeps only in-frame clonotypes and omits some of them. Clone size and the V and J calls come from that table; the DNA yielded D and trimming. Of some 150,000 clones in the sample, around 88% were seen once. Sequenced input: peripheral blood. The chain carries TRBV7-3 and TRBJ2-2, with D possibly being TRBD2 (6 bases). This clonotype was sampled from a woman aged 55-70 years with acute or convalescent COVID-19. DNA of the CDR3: TGTGCCAGCAGCCCCGGGGGTAACACCGGGGAGCTGTTTTTT. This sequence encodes CASSPGGNTGELFF. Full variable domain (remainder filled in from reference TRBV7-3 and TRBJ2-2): GAGVSQTPSNKVTEKGKYVELRCDPISGHTALYWYRQSLGQGPEFLIYFQGTGAADDSGLPNDRFFAVRPEGSVSTLKIQRTERGDSAVYLCASSPGGNTGELFFGEGSRLTVL.